This T cell receptor beta chain was sequenced in a study of blood T cell repertoires in COVID-19. Study context: The United States, Italy and Spain supplied acute and convalescent COVID-19 samples. PBMCs, B-cell-depleted T cells, or T cells provided the cDNA or gDNA that made up the material.

This CDR3 has 14 amino acids. Germline lookup yields CDR1 ENHRY and CDR2 SYGVKD. Trimming cost V 6 bases and J 3 bases; bases outside gene matches: 5. The age range of participants was about 18 to 95 years, with residence in about 25 US areas. The protocol was immunoSEQ multiplex PCR, while the TCRdb copy is restricted to in-frame clones and leaves out a portion. The sample consists of over 200,000 clones, roughly 84% of them appearing once. This clonotype originated in a middle-aged woman who had recovered from COVID-19. The V and J genes are TRBV10-3 and TRBJ1-5; 7 bases fit TRBD1. Source material: PBMCs or T cells enriched from blood (not recorded which). CDR3 DNA: TGTGCCATCAGGCCTCAGGGGGTCAATCAGCCCCAGCATTTT. Translation gives CAIRPQGVNQPQHF.